The following is a T cell receptor beta chain sequence with its context. This entry comes from a study of cytomegalovirus exposure and HLA in healthy donors. Germline-derived CDR1 and CDR2 are SGHTA and FQGNSA. This CDR3 region has 15 residues. The ends were cut back, 2 bases at V and 4 bases at J, with 12 bases in the middle. 13 Jbeta primers and 60 Vbeta primers were used for the PCR. Sequenced by immunoSEQ multiplex PCR; TCRdb stores in-frame clones only, minus some. This repertoire comprises approximately 30,000 clones; its ten largest clones make up 3% to 3.5%. This chain connects TRBV7-2 to TRBJ2-1; D perhaps matches TRBD2 (6 bases). The sequence derives from a woman aged 40 to 50 in good health and CMV-seropositive. The source material was PBMCs. In DNA, the CDR3 is TGTGCCAGCAGCTTATATGCTAGCGTTTACAATGAGCAGTTCTTC. Residues: CASSLYASVYNEQFF.